This is a list of T cell receptor beta chains from one sample in a study of OX40 agonist ivuxolimab in advanced cancers. Produced via immunoSEQ multiplex PCR; TCRdb's table is partial and in-frame only. Of over 70,000 clones in the sample, approximately 90% were seen once. Source: CD4+ or CD8+ T cells sorted from blood, taken in a trial of the OX40 agonist ivuxolimab. Receptors originate from an adult with an advanced solid tumor such as melanoma, head and neck, liver or kidney cancer. Each CDR3 is given without its conserved first and last residue.

J gene | V gene | CDR3 protein
TRBJ2-1 | TRBV5-1 | ASRPSSRSYNEQF
TRBJ1-4 | TRBV6-5 | ASSYGTAGEKLF
TRBJ2-7 | TRBV30 | AWKQGGVLDEQY
TRBJ2-3 | TRBV5-1 | ASRLAGLADTQY
TRBJ1-2 | TRBV5-4 | ASRPRDRFYGYT
TRBJ1-6 | TRBV7-6 | ASSYSANSPLH
TRBJ2-7 | TRBV21-1 | ASSKASGRCVLSYEQY
TRBJ2-3 | TRBV29-1 | SAAEASGADTQY
TRBJ2-7 | TRBV6-1 | ASSVSLAWEQY
TRBJ2-1 | TRBV11-3 | ASSPPSMGSGEQF
TRBJ2-7 | TRBV28 | ASSPSRGTGVEQY
TRBJ1-5 | TRBV19 | ASSSWSGTGRDQPQH
TRBJ2-5 | TRBV7-9 | ASSTGLAFKETQY
TRBJ2-3 | TRBV7-3 | ASSPGNTDTQY
TRBJ1-1 | TRBV6-1 | ASSESRSTEAF
TRBJ2-1 | TRBV29-1 | SARRIGAQSQREQF
TRBJ1-5 | TRBV19 | ASRGTGNQPQH
TRBJ1-3 | TRBV19 | ASSPDRGFGNTIY
TRBJ2-2 | TRBV4-1 | ASSHDSGRAPGELF
TRBJ2-3 | TRBV4-1 | ASTSSGGTDTQY
TRBJ2-7 | TRBV28 | ASSFGGHSYEQY
TRBJ2-1 | TRBV5-1 | ASSSVPGLAKGSEQF
TRBJ2-5 | TRBV18 | ASSPTDREETQY
TRBJ1-2 | TRBV27 | ASSLGPNYGYT
TRBJ1-2 | TRBV6-1 | ASSAQGTVGYT
TRBJ2-1 | TRBV15 | ATSRERLAGNEQF
TRBJ2-5 | TRBV6-6 | ASKPFMQETQY
TRBJ2-1 | TRBV6-1 | ASRRGYNEQF
TRBJ2-7 | TRBV5-1 | ASSLERAEQY
TRBJ2-2 | TRBV6-1 | ASTGGSNTGELF
TRBJ2-7 | TRBV6-6 | ASSNPDRGLYEQY
TRBJ1-3 | TRBV6-5 | ASSYSRDSGNTIY
TRBJ2-5 | TRBV7-9 | ASSLETGKETQY
TRBJ2-2 | TRBV7-9 | ASRGESNTGELF
TRBJ2-7 | TRBV7-8 | ASSFRTPGPYEQY
TRBJ2-3 | TRBV5-6 | ASSFSAGARDTQY
TRBJ2-3 | TRBV11-2 | ASSGRQGVISTDTQY
TRBJ2-5 | TRBV5-1 | ASSSKGETQY
TRBJ2-7 | TRBV30 | AWSYSRFHEQY
TRBJ1-2 | TRBV2 | ASSKTMGYGYT
TRBJ1-5 | TRBV19 | ASRSVDQPQH
TRBJ2-1 | TRBV15 | ATSLGLAIHYNEQF
TRBJ2-3 | TRBV6-5 | ASREPGGDTQY
TRBJ1-5 | TRBV28 | ASSYRTGRINQPQH
TRBJ2-1 | TRBV11-3 | ASSRTDDNEQF
TRBJ2-7 | TRBV28 | ASSRDRVINEQY
TRBJ2-5 | TRBV6-6 | ASSATRETQY
TRBJ2-3 | TRBV6-5 | ASRGTASTDTQY
TRBJ2-5 | TRBV12-5 | ASGLGAGGETQY
TRBJ2-3 | TRBV4-2 | ASSQDRQGNLGTDTQY
TRBJ2-5 | TRBV7-2 | ASLRRAQETQY
TRBJ2-2 | TRBV11-1 | ASSLGTGFLGSNTGELF
TRBJ1-2 | TRBV30 | AWSKGGTPPYGYT
TRBJ2-5 | TRBV2 | ASSYGQQGETQY